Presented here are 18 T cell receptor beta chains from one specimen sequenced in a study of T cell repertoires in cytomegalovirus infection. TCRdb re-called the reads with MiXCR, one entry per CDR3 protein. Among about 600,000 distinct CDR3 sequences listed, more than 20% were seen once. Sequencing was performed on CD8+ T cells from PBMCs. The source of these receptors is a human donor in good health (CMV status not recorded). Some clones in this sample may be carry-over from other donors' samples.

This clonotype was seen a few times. CDR3 sequence reads: CASSLLWAGGHQETQYF. DNA for the CDR3: TGTGCCAGCAGCTTACTTTGGGCGGGGGGACACCAAGAGACCCAGTACTTC. This chain links TRBV7-9 with TRBJ2-5, with TRBD2 matching 8 bases. The CDR3 extends over 17 amino acids. V lost 2 bases and J lost 0; bases outside the gene matches: 8. CDR1 and CDR2 (germline): SEHNR, FQNEAQ (reference sequence).

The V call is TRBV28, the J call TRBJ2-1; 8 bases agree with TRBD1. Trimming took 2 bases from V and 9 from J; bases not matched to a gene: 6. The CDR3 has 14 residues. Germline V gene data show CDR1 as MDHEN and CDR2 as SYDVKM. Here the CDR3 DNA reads TGTGCCAGCAGTTTACAGACAGGGGACAGTGAGCAGTTCTTC. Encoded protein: CASSLQTGDSEQFF.

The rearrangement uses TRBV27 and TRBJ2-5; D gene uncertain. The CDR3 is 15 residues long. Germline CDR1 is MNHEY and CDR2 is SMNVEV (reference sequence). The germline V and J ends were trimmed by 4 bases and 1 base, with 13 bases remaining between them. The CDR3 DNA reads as TGTGCCAGCAGTTCCTCAACCGGACCCCAAGAGACCCAGTACTTC. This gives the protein CASSSSTGPQETQYF.

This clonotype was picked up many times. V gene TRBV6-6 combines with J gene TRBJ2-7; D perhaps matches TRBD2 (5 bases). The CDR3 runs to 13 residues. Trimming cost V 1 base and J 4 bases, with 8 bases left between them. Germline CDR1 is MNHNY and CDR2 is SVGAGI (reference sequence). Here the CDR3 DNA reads TGTGCCAGCAGTTACTTGGAGGATTACGAGCAGTACGTC. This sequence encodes CASSYLEDYEQYV.

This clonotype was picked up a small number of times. The CDR3 region is CASTQTGRYGYTF. The CDR3 nucleotides are TGTGCCAGCACCCAGACAGGGCGGTATGGCTACACCTTC. This chain joins TRBV6-1 and TRBJ1-2; 7 nucleotides align to TRBD1. The V and J ends lost 7 bases and 5 bases, in that order; junction bases with no gene match: 7. The V gene's germline CDR1 is MNHNS and CDR2 SASEGT. The CDR3 extends over 13 amino acids.

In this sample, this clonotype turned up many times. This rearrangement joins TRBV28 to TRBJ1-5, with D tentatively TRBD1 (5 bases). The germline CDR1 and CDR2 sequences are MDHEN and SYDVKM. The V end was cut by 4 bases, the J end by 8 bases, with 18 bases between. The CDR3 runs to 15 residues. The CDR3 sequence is CASSWVNRGIEPQHF. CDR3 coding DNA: TGTGCCAGCAGTTGGGTCAATAGGGGAATAGAGCCCCAGCATTTT. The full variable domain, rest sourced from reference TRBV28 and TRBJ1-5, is DVKVTQSSRYLVKRTGEKVFLECVQDMDHENMFWYRQDPGLGLRLIYFSYDVKMKEKGDIPEGYSVSREKKERFSLILESASTNQTSMYLCASSWVNRGIEPQHFGDGTRLSIL.

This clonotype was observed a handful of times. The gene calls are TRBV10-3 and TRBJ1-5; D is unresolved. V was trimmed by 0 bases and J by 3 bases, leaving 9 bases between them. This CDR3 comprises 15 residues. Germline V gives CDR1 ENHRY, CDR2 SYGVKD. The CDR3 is CAISESVAVNQPQHF. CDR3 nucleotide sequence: TGTGCCATCAGTGAGTCAGTAGCAGTCAATCAGCCCCAGCATTTT.

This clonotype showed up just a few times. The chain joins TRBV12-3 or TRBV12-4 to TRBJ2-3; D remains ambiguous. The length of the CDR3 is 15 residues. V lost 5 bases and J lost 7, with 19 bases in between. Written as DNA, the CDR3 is TGTGCCAGCAGTCCCCCCCTCTACACATCTTATACGCAGTATTTT. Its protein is CASSPPLYTSYTQYF.

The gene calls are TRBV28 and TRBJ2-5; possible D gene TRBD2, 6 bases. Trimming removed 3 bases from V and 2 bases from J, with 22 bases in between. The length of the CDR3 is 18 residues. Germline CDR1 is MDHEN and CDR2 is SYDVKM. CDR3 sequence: CASSLISRGTALQETQYF. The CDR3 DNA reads TGTGCCAGCAGTTTGATCTCCCGCGGGACCGCATTACAAGAGACCCAGTACTTC.

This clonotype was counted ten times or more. CDR3 nucleotide sequence: TGTGCCAGCAGTGAACAAGGGAATGAGCAGTTCTTC. It codes for CASSEQGNEQFF. This sequence joins TRBV6-1 and TRBJ2-1; D gene unclear. This CDR3 has 12 residues. Germline V CDR1 and CDR2: MNHNS, SASEGT. Trimming pared 2 bases from V and 7 bases from J, leaving 6 bases between.

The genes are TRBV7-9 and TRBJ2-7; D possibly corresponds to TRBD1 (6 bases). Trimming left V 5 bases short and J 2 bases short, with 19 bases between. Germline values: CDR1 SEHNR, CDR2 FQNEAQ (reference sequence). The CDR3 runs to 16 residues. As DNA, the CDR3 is TGTGCCAGCAGCCCACCCACGACAGGTCTAACCTACGAGCAGTACTTC. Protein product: CASSPPTTGLTYEQYF. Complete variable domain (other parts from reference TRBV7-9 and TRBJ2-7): DTGVSQNPRHKITKRGQNVTFRCDPISEHNRLYWYRQTLGQGPEFLTYFQNEAQLEKSRLLSDRFSAERPKGSFSTLEIQRTEQGDSAMYLCASSPPTTGLTYEQYFGPGTRLTVT.

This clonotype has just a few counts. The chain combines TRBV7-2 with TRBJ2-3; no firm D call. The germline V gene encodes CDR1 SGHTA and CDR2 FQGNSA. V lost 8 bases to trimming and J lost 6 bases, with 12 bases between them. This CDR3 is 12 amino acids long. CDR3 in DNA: TGTGCCAGCGGGTTGAGTTCGGATACGCAGTATTTT. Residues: CASGLSSDTQYF.

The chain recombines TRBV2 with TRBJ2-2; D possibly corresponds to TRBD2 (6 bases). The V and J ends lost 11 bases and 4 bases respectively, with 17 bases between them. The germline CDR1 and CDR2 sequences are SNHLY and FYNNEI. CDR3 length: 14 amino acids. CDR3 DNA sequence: TGTGCCTGCCTCGGTGGGGGGTCCACCGGGGAGCTGTTTTTT. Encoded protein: CACLGGGSTGELFF.

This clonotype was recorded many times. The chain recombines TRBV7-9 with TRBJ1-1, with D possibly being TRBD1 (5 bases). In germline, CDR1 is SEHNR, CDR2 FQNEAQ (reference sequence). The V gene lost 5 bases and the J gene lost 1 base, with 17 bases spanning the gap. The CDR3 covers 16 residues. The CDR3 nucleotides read TGTGCCAGCAGCCCGCCGACCAGGGATTGGAACACTGAAGCTTTCTTT. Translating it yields CASSPPTRDWNTEAFF. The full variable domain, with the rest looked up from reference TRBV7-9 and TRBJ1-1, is DTGVSQNPRHKITKRGQNVTFRCDPISEHNRLYWYRQTLGQGPEFLTYFQNEAQLEKSRLLSDRFSAERPKGSFSTLEIQRTEQGDSAMYLCASSPPTRDWNTEAFFGQGTRLTVV.

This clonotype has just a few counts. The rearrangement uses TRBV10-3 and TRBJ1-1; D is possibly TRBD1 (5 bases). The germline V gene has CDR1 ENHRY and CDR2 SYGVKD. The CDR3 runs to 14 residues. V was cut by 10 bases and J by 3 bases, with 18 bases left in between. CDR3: CATRDDQGDTEAFF. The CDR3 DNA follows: TGTGCCACCAGGGACGACCAGGGTGACACTGAAGCTTTCTTT.

CDR3: CSARDLKAASSYEQYF. CDR3 coding DNA: TGCAGTGCTAGAGATTTGAAAGCAGCGAGCTCCTACGAGCAGTACTTC. The chain joins TRBV20-1 to TRBJ2-7; D not certain. CDR3 size: 16 residues. The V end lost 0 bases, the J end lost 0 bases, and 15 bases lay between the germline ends. Looked up from germline, CDR1 is DFQATT and CDR2 is SNEGSKA (reference sequence).

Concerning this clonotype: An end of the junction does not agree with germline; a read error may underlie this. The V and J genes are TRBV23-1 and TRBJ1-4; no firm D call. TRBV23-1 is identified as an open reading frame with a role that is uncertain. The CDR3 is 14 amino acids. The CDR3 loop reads CASCQSAGLEKLFF. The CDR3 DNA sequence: TGCGCCAGCTGTCAATCCGCGGGTCTTGAAAAACTGTTTTTT.

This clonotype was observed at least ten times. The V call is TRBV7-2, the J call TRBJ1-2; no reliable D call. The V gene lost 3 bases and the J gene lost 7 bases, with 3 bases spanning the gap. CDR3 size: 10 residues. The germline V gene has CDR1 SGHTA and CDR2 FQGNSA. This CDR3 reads CASSFGGYTF. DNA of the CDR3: TGTGCCAGCAGCTTTGGTGGCTACACCTTC.